This TCR beta chain was obtained from a study of blood T cell repertoires in COVID-19. Sequencing used immunoSEQ multiplex PCR; TCRdb keeps in-frame clones, though not all of them. The sample carries around 200,000 clones, 70% to 90% recorded once. J was trimmed by 4 bases and V by 6 bases; bases with no gene match: 3. This CDR3 is 13 amino acids long. Germline CDR1 and CDR2: MNHEY and SVGAGI. This clone has only one observation. The sequence derives from an elderly woman with acute or convalescent COVID-19. The sample taken for sequencing was peripheral blood. The V call is TRBV6-5, the J call TRBJ1-1; 9 nucleotides agree with TRBD1. CDR3: CASRQGALTEAFF. The CDR3 coding sequence is TGTGCCAGCAGACAGGGGGCACTCACTGAAGCTTTCTTT.